What follows describes a single T cell receptor beta chain. This record belongs to a study of blood T cell repertoires in COVID-19. Original data processing: Estimation of nucleated cell counts was performed using reference gene primer amplification. Measured with immunoSEQ multiplex PCR; TCRdb has only the in-frame clones, and not every one. V and J calls and clone size come straight from that table; D and trimming were deduced from the DNA. Counted here are around 130,000 clones, around three quarters occurring once; the ten biggest clones make up 11%. Germline V gives CDR1 SEHNR, CDR2 FQNEAQ (reference sequence). V was cut by 5 bases and J by 6 bases, with 11 bases left in between. This CDR3 contains 13 residues.

The rearrangement joins TRBV7-9 to TRBJ1-5; D might be TRBD1 (6 bases). The material sequenced was peripheral blood. The TCR comes from a human donor in a cohort sampled during active COVID-19. CDR3 bases: TGTGCCAGCAGCCTACAGGGATTTCAGCCCCAGCATTTT. Its protein product is CASSLQGFQPQHF.